This entry lists 11 T cell receptor beta chains sequenced from one sample in a study of blood T cell repertoires in COVID-19. Using immunoSEQ multiplex PCR, the repertoire was profiled, and TCRdb retains in-frame clones only, with some absent. The repertoire holds about 410,000 clones, with 86% as singletons. Input material: peripheral blood. These receptors were obtained from a woman aged 25 to 39 with active or convalescent COVID-19.

The chain combines TRBV5-1 with TRBJ2-2; possibly TRBD1 for D (5 bases). The germline V gene encodes CDR1 SGHRS and CDR2 YFSETQ. V was trimmed by 6 bases and J by 5 bases, leaving 17 bases between them. The CDR3 extends over 15 amino acids. As DNA, the CDR3 is TGCGCCAGCAACTCGGACATCCCGTCAACCGGGGAGCTGTTTTTT. It specifies CASNSDIPSTGELFF.

The count of this clone is one. The CDR3 coding sequence is TGTGCCAGCAGCTTAGTTTTAGTAGCCGATCAGTATTTT. It translates to CASSLVLVADQYF. The chain uses TRBV11-2 and TRBJ2-3; D gene unclear. CDR1 is SGHAT and CDR2 is FQNNGV in the germline V gene. This CDR3 is built from 13 residues. Trimming left V 1 base short and J 12 bases short, with 14 bases between.

The J gene is TRBJ1-1, the V gene TRBV27, with D possibly TRBD1 on 5 matching bases. Per the germline V gene, CDR1 is MNHEY and CDR2 is SMNVEV (reference sequence). The CDR3 is 15 residues long. Trimming shortened V by 0 bases and J by 4 bases, and 12 bases separated the two germline ends. The chain's CDR3 is CASSLSPGLATEAFF. CDR3 nucleotides: TGTGCCAGCAGTTTATCCCCAGGGCTGGCCACTGAAGCTTTCTTT.

The chain joins TRBV9 to TRBJ2-3; 10 bases agree with TRBD1. The germline gives CDR1 SGDLS, CDR2 YYNGEE. The CDR3 totals 17 residues. V lost 3 bases to trimming and J lost 2 bases; unmatched junction nucleotides: 9. For the CDR3, the DNA is TGTGCCAGCAGCGCCCGACAGGGGGCTAAGGACACAGATACGCAGTATTTT. Protein sequence: CASSARQGAKDTDTQYF.

The chain combines TRBV11-2 with TRBJ1-1; D is perhaps TRBD1 (6 bases). The CDR3 is 12 residues long. CDR1 and CDR2 from the germline V gene are SGHAT and FQNNGV. Between the trimmed V and J ends, which lost 5 bases and 7 bases, there was a span of 11 bases. CDR3 loop: CASSHRAREAFF. The CDR3 DNA reads TGTGCCAGCAGCCACAGGGCTCGTGAAGCTTTCTTT.

J is TRBJ1-3 and V is TRBV6-4; maybe TRBD1 (6 bases). The ends were cut back, 6 bases at V and 0 bases at J, with 12 bases in the middle. Germline V gene lookup returns CDR1 MRHNA and CDR2 SNTAGT. The CDR3 loop spans 15 amino acids. The CDR3 coding sequence is TGTGCCAGCAGAACGACAGGTTTCTCTGGAAACACCATATATTTT. It translates to CASRTTGFSGNTIYF.

V usage is TRBV5-5 and J usage is TRBJ2-7; 7 bases are shared with TRBD1. V gave up 3 bases and J gave up 3 bases; unmatched junction bases: 6. Germline CDR1 reads SGHKS; CDR2 reads YYEKEE (reference sequence). The CDR3 spans 14 residues. The CDR3 protein is CASSSPGQRYEQYF. The CDR3 nucleotides read TGTGCCAGCAGCTCACCGGGACAGCGCTACGAGCAGTACTTC.

The V and J genes are TRBV6-5 and TRBJ1-4; no clear D. Between the trimmed V and J ends, which lost 8 bases and 2 bases, there was a span of 15 bases. CDR3 length equals 15 residues. Germline CDR1 is MNHEY and CDR2 is SVGAGI. DNA of the CDR3: TGTGCCAGCGTCGGTAGAGTGGGCACTAATGAAAAACTGTTTTTT. The encoded protein is CASVGRVGTNEKLFF.

The chain has TRBV19 and TRBJ2-1; D possibly corresponds to TRBD2 (6 bases). The germline CDR1 and CDR2 sequences are LNHDA and SQIVND (reference sequence). CDR3 size: 13 residues. Trimming shortened V by 1 base and J by 8 bases, and 9 bases separated the two germline ends. The CDR3 protein is CASSIGGGDEQFF. In DNA form, the CDR3 reads TGTGCCAGTAGTATAGGCGGAGGGGATGAGCAGTTCTTC.

This chain joins TRBV6-5 and TRBJ2-7, with TRBD1 matching over 8 bases. This CDR3 spans 16 amino acids. The germline V gene encodes CDR1 MNHEY and CDR2 SVGAGI. The V and J ends lost 2 bases and 2 bases, in that order; junction bases with no gene match: 8. The DNA of the CDR3 is TGTGCCAGCAGTTACACCTCAGGGGGCCCGGCCTACGAGCAGTACTTC. Protein product: CASSYTSGGPAYEQYF.

This clone showed up just once. This chain joins TRBV28 and TRBJ1-6, with D hard to call. Trimming left V 6 bases short and J 0 bases short, with 12 bases between. Germline assignment: CDR1 MDHEN and CDR2 SYDVKM. The CDR3 loop spans 16 amino acids. DNA for the CDR3: TGTGCCAGCAGAACAGATCGGAACTCCTATAATTCACCCCTCCACTTT. Its translation is CASRTDRNSYNSPLHF.